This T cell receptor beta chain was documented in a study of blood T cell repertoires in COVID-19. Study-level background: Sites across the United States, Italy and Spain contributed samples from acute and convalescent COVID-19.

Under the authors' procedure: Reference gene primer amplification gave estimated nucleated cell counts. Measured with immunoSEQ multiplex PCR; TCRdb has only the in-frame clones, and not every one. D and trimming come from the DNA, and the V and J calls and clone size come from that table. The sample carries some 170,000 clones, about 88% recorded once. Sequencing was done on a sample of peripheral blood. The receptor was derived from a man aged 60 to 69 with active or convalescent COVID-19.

CDR3: CASRERQSRGYTF. The DNA of the CDR3 is TGTGCCAGCAGGGAAAGACAGAGCCGGGGCTACACCTTC. The rearrangement joins TRBV12-3 or TRBV12-4 to TRBJ1-2, with a weak D call TRBD1 (5 bases). The CDR3 is 13 residues long. V was clipped by 6 bases and J by 8 bases, with 16 bases between them.